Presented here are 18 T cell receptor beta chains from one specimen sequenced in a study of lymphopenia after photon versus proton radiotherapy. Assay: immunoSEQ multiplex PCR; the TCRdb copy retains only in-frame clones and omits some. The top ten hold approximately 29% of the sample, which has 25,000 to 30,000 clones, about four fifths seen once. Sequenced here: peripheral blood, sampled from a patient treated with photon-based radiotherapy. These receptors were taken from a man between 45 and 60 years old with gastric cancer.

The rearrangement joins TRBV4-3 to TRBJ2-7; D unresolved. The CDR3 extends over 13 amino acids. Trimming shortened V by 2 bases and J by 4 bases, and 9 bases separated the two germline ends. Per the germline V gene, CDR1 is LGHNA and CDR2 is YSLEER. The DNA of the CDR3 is TGCGCCAGCAGCCAATTAAAGAGTTACGAGCAGTACTTC. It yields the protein CASSQLKSYEQYF.

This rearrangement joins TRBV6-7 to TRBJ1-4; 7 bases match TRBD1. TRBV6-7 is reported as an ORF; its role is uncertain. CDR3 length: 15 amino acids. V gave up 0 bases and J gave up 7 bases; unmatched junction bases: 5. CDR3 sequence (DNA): TGTGCCAGCAGTTACTCAACAGGGGATGTTGAAAAACTGTTTTTT. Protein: CASSYSTGDVEKLFF.

CDR3 coding DNA: TGCGCCAGCGTTAGCGGGGGGGCAGATACGCAGTATTTT. As protein: CASVSGGADTQYF. The chain combines TRBV5-1 with TRBJ2-3; 11 bases line up with TRBD2. CDR3 length: 13 amino acids. The junction had 2 bases not matched to a gene; V was cut back by 7 bases and J by 4 bases. In germline, CDR1 is SGHRS, CDR2 YFSETQ. Together with reference TRBV5-1 and TRBJ2-3, the CDR3 gives the full variable domain: KAGVTQTPRYLIKTRGQQVTLSCSPISGHRSVSWYQQTPGQGLQFLFEYFSETQRNKGNFPGRFSGRQFSNSRSEMNVSTLELGDSALYLCASVSGGADTQYFGPGTRLTVL.

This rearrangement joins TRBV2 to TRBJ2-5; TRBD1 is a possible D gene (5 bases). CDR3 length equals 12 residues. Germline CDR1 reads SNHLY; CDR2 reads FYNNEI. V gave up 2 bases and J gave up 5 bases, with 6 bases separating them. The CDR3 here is CASSENRETQYF. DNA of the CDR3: TGTGCCAGCAGTGAAAACAGGGAGACCCAGTACTTC.

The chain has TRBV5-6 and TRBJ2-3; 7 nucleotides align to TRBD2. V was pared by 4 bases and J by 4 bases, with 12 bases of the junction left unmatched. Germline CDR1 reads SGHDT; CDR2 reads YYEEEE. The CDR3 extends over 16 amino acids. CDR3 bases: TGTGCCAGCAGCGTCTTTGCGGGGGTGCTCTCAGATACGCAGTATTTT. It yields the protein CASSVFAGVLSDTQYF.

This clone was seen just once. The CDR3 protein is CASSLPIGSNQPQHF. DNA for the CDR3: TGTGCCAGCAGCTTACCTATAGGATCCAATCAGCCCCAGCATTTT. The genes are TRBV7-2 and TRBJ1-5; D is undetermined. In germline, CDR1 is SGHTA, CDR2 FQGNSA. V dropped 2 bases and J dropped 3 bases, with 11 bases sitting between them. CDR3 length: 15 residues.

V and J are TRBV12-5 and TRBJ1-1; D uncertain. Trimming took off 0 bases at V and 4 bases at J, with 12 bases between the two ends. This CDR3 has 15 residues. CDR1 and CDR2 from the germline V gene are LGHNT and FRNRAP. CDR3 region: CASGLVNLPSTEAFF. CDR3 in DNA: TGTGCTAGTGGTTTGGTTAATCTCCCCAGCACTGAAGCTTTCTTT.

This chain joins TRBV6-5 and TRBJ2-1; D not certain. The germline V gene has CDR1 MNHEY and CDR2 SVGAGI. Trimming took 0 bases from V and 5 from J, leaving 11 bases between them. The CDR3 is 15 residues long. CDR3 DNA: TGTGCCAGCAGTTACTCGAAATACCTAAACAATGAGCAGTTCTTC. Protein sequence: CASSYSKYLNNEQFF.

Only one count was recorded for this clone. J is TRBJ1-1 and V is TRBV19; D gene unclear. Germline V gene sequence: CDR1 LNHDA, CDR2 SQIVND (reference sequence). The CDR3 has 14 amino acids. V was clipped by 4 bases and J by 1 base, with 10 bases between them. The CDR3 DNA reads TGTGCCAGTAGTACGGAGAATCGGAACACTGAAGCTTTCTTT. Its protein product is CASSTENRNTEAFF.

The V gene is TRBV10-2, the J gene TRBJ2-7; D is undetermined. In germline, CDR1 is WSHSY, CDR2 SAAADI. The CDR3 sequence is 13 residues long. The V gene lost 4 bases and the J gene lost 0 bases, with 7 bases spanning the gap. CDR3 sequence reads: CASSVKSSYEQYF. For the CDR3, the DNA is TGCGCCAGCAGTGTTAAGAGCTCCTACGAGCAGTACTTC.

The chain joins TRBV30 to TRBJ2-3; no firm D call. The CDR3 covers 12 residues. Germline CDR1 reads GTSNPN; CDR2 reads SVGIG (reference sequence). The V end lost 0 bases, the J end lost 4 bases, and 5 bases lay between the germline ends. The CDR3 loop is CAWSVGADTQYF. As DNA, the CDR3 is TGTGCCTGGAGTGTCGGCGCAGATACGCAGTATTTT.

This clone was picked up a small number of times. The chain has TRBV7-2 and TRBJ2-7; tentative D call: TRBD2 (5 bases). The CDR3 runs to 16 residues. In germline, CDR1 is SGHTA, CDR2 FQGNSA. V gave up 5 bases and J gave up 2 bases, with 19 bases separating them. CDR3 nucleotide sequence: TGTGCCAGCAGCCCACCCCCTGGAGGCCCTACCTACGAGCAGTACGTC. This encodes CASSPPPGGPTYEQYV.

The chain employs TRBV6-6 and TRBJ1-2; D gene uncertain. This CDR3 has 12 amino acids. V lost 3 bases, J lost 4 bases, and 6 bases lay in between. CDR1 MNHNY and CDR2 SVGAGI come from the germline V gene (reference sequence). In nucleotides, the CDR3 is TGTGCCAGCAGTTATCTGGGCTATGGCTACACCTTC. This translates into CASSYLGYGYTF.

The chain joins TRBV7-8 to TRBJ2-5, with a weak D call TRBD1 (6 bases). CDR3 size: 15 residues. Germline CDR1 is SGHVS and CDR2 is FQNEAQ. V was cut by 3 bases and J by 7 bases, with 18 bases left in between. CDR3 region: CASSFAGAGKGTQYF. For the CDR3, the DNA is TGTGCCAGCAGCTTCGCAGGGGCTGGTAAGGGGACCCAGTACTTC.

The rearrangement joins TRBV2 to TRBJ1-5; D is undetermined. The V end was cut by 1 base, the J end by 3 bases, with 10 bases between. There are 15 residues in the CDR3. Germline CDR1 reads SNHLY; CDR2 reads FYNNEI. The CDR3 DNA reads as TGTGCCAGCAGTGAAGGAAACAGCCACAATCAGCCCCAGCATTTT. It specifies CASSEGNSHNQPQHF.

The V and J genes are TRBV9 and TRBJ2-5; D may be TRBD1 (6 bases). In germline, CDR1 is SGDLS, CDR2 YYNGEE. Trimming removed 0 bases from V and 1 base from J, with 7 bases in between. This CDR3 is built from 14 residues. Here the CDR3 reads CASSVVQGQETQYF. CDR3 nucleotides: TGTGCCAGCAGCGTAGTACAGGGCCAAGAGACCCAGTACTTC.

CDR3 nucleotides: TGCAGCGTTGATATTGGCAGAAACATTCAGTACTTC. Its protein product is CSVDIGRNIQYF. The chain joins TRBV29-1 to TRBJ2-4; D remains ambiguous. CDR3 size: 12 residues. With 3 bases removed from V and 6 bases from J, the gap between germline ends came to 9 bases. Germline V lookup: CDR1 SQVTM, CDR2 ANQGSEA.

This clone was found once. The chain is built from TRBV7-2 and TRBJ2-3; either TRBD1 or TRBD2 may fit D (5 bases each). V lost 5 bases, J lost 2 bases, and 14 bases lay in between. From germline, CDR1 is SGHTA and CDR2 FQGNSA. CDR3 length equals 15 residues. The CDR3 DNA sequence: TGTGCCAGCAGCCCCGGGGCGAGTCCCACAGATACGCAGTATTTT. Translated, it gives CASSPGASPTDTQYF.